This entry lists 27 T cell receptor beta chains sequenced from one sample in a study of blood T cell repertoires in COVID-19. This table comes from immunoSEQ multiplex PCR, and its TCRdb copy is limited to in-frame clones, with some not included. The table records about 81,000 clones, roughly four fifths of them present only once. The sequenced sample was peripheral blood. The receptor source for this set is a man between 60 and 70 years old with acute or convalescent COVID-19.

With regard to this clone: Other nucleotide sequences in the sample specify the same CDR3. CDR3 sequence reads: CASSRDRASSYEQYF. The CDR3 nucleotides are TGTGCCAGCTCACGGGACAGGGCCTCGTCCTACGAGCAGTACTTC. The V and J genes are TRBV18 and TRBJ2-7; the match to TRBD1 covers 9 bases. Trimming took 4 bases from V and 1 from J; bases not matched to a gene: 5. The CDR3 length is 15 residues. Germline V CDR1 and CDR2: KGHSH, LQKENI.

The chain combines TRBV6-1 with TRBJ1-5; a weak D match, TRBD1 (6 bases). Germline-derived CDR1 and CDR2 are MNHNS and SASEGT. CDR3 length: 13 amino acids. Trimming stripped 3 bases from V and 6 bases from J, with 9 bases between. For the CDR3, the DNA is TGTGCCAGCAGTGAGGGGGCCGCTCAGCCCCAGCATTTT. This translates into CASSEGAAQPQHF.

A few counts support this clone. V usage is TRBV27 and J usage is TRBJ1-1; D remains ambiguous. V was pared by 5 bases and J by 1 base, with 11 bases between. CDR1 and CDR2 from the germline V gene are MNHEY and SMNVEV (reference sequence). The CDR3 runs 14 residues. CDR3 residues: CASSPWAPNTEAFF. The CDR3 region has the DNA TGTGCCAGCAGTCCCTGGGCCCCGAACACTGAAGCTTTCTTT.

This chain connects TRBV10-3 to TRBJ1-3; D is possibly TRBD1 (5 bases). V was cut by 11 bases and J by 0 bases, with 11 bases left in between. Germline assignment: CDR1 ENHRY and CDR2 SYGVKD. This CDR3 is 13 amino acids long. CDR3 amino acids: CASGGDSGNTIYF. The DNA for the CDR3 is TGTGCCTCCGGGGGGGACTCTGGAAACACCATATATTTT.

The chain links TRBV28 to TRBJ2-1, with 7 bases matching TRBD1. There are 16 residues in the CDR3. Germline CDR1 and CDR2: MDHEN and SYDVKM. V shed 1 base, J shed 5 bases, and the junction held 8 bases outside the gene matches. CDR3 protein: CASSLFRQGRDNEQFF. Here the CDR3 DNA reads TGTGCCAGCAGTTTATTTAGACAGGGTAGGGACAATGAGCAGTTCTTC.

A few counts support this clone. J is TRBJ1-1 and V is TRBV14; TRBD1 agrees at 8 bases. This CDR3 contains 16 residues. Germline V gives CDR1 SGHDN, CDR2 FVKESK. The trim removed 0 bases at V and 2 bases at J, leaving 5 bases unmatched. The CDR3 is CASSQDLGQVNTEAFF. CDR3 in DNA: TGTGCCAGCAGCCAAGATTTGGGACAGGTAAACACTGAAGCTTTCTTT.

This chain uses TRBV10-1 with TRBJ2-1, with D perhaps TRBD2 (7 bases). V was trimmed by 3 bases and J by 7 bases, leaving 19 bases between them. CDR3 length: 16 amino acids. Germline loops: CDR1 WNHNN, CDR2 SYGVQD (reference sequence). In nucleotides, the CDR3 is TGCGCCAGCAGTGACCCCACGGGGAGGGGGGAAAATGAGCAGTTCTTC. It specifies CASSDPTGRGENEQFF.

This clone came up once. The CDR3 region has the DNA TGTGCCAGCAGTCAGGGGGTATTGAACACTGAAGCTTTCTTT. This codes for CASSQGVLNTEAFF. V gene TRBV28 combines with J gene TRBJ1-1, with TRBD1 identical over 7 bases. Germline trimming cut 5 bases from V and 0 bases from J; bases unmatched to any gene: 3. Per the germline V gene, CDR1 is MDHEN and CDR2 is SYDVKM. The CDR3 runs to 14 residues. Together with reference TRBV28 and TRBJ1-1, the CDR3 gives the full variable domain: DVKVTQSSRYLVKRTGEKVFLECVQDMDHENMFWYRQDPGLGLRLIYFSYDVKMKEKGDIPEGYSVSREKKERFSLILESASTNQTSMYLCASSQGVLNTEAFFGQGTRLTVV.

The J gene is TRBJ1-5, the V gene TRBV7-2; D not certain. This CDR3 comprises 15 residues. V was clipped by 2 bases and J by 3 bases, with 11 bases between them. The V gene's germline CDR1 is SGHTA and CDR2 FQGNSA. This CDR3 reads CASSLSQVPNQPQHF. CDR3 nucleotide sequence: TGTGCCAGCAGCTTATCTCAGGTACCCAATCAGCCCCAGCATTTT.

CDR3 residues: CASSQNGVGLFYGYTF. The CDR3 DNA reads as TGTGCCAGCAGCCAAAATGGGGTGGGGCTCTTCTATGGCTACACCTTC. This chain joins TRBV3-1 (or the pseudogene TRBV3-2) and TRBJ1-2, with D perhaps TRBD1 (5 bases). Germline V lookup: CDR1 LGHDT, CDR2 YNNKEL (reference sequence). The germline V and J ends were trimmed by 2 bases and 4 bases, with 17 bases remaining between them. CDR3 length: 16 amino acids.

The V and J genes are TRBV5-1 and TRBJ2-3; 8 bases agree with TRBD2. The J segment lost 0 bases and the V segment lost 7 bases, leaving 4 bases of the junction unmatched. The CDR3 loop spans 14 amino acids. The germline CDR1 and CDR2 sequences are SGHRS and YFSETQ. This chain's CDR3 is CASQSGGSTDTQYF. In DNA, the CDR3 is TGCGCCAGCCAAAGCGGGGGTAGCACAGATACGCAGTATTTT.

The genes are TRBV4-3 and TRBJ2-1; 8 nucleotides match TRBD2. This CDR3 spans 15 amino acids. Germline CDR1 LGHNA, CDR2 YSLEER. Losses at the gene ends were 0 bases for V and 9 bases for J; bases not matched to a gene: 7. The DNA for the CDR3 is TGCGCCAGCAGCCAAGATACGGGGGGGCCGGTTGAGCAGTTCTTC. Its protein product is CASSQDTGGPVEQFF.

This chain joins TRBV6-5 and TRBJ2-3, with D perhaps matching TRBD1 (5 bases). V shed 2 bases and J shed 2 bases, with 11 bases lying between them. This CDR3 comprises 15 residues. Germline-derived CDR1 and CDR2 are MNHEY and SVGAGI. This CDR3 reads CASSYDSGSTDTQYF. CDR3 in DNA: TGTGCCAGCAGTTACGATTCAGGGTCCACAGATACGCAGTATTTT.

This rearrangement joins TRBV11-2 to TRBJ2-1; the match to TRBD2 covers 8 bases. Germline V gene data show CDR1 as SGHAT and CDR2 as FQNNGV. CDR3 length equals 16 residues. The V segment lost 5 bases and the J segment 3 bases; nucleotides outside the gene matches: 9. CDR3 DNA sequence: TGTGCCAGCAGCCGCGATTTAGCGGGGAGCTACAATGAGCAGTTCTTC. It yields the protein CASSRDLAGSYNEQFF.

This rearrangement joins TRBV13 to TRBJ2-6, with D possibly matching TRBD2 (5 bases). The CDR3 contains 18 residues. Germline lookup yields CDR1 PRHDT and CDR2 FYEKMQ (reference sequence). V was cut by 4 bases and J by 4 bases, with 20 bases left in between. The CDR3: CASSSLGVGTGGANVLTF. CDR3 in DNA: TGTGCCAGCAGCTCCCTAGGTGTGGGAACGGGAGGGGCCAACGTCCTGACTTTC.

This rearrangement joins TRBV5-1 to TRBJ2-5; weak D call: TRBD1 (6 bases). The germline gives CDR1 SGHRS, CDR2 YFSETQ. The CDR3 covers 14 residues. Trimming left V 1 base short and J 5 bases short, with 12 bases between. The CDR3 here is CASSLWNREETQYF. CDR3 DNA sequence: TGCGCCAGCAGCTTGTGGAACAGGGAGGAGACCCAGTACTTC.

The chain couples TRBV24-1 to TRBJ2-7; D possibly corresponds to TRBD2 (6 bases). With 5 bases removed from V and 2 bases from J, the gap between germline ends came to 9 bases. Per the germline V gene, CDR1 is KGHDR and CDR2 is SFDVKD. This CDR3 has 13 amino acids. CDR3 in amino acids: CATSGPGAYEQYF. In DNA form, the CDR3 reads TGTGCCACCAGTGGCCCGGGAGCCTACGAGCAGTACTTC.

The chain is built from TRBV5-1 and TRBJ2-3; 7 bases are a match to TRBD2. This CDR3 contains 16 residues. Germline-derived CDR1 and CDR2 are SGHRS and YFSETQ. J was trimmed by 2 bases and V by 0 bases; bases with no gene match: 6. CDR3 in amino acids: CASSLVLGGITDTQYF. The CDR3 coding sequence is TGCGCCAGCAGCTTGGTTTTGGGAGGGATCACAGATACGCAGTATTTT.

This clone was observed a single time. The chain couples TRBV19 to TRBJ1-1; 9 nucleotides line up with TRBD1. The CDR3 runs to 13 residues. CDR1 and CDR2 (germline): LNHDA, SQIVND (reference sequence). J lost 6 bases, V lost 9 bases, and 8 bases had no gene match. The CDR3 loop reads CASATGGRPEAFF. Written as DNA, the CDR3 is TGTGCCAGCGCTACAGGGGGCCGGCCTGAAGCTTTCTTT.

The sample holds a few counts of this clone. V is TRBV6-5 and J is TRBJ2-1; TRBD2 is a possible D gene (7 bases). This CDR3 is 14 amino acids long. V lost 2 bases and J lost 9, with 14 bases in between. Germline lookup yields CDR1 MNHEY and CDR2 SVGAGI. CDR3 in amino acids: CASSYPGGRAEQFF. The CDR3 DNA follows: TGTGCCAGCAGTTACCCCGGGGGGCGTGCTGAGCAGTTCTTC.

The rearrangement joins TRBV5-1 to TRBJ2-2; 7 nucleotides align to TRBD1. Trimming cost V 3 bases and J 5 bases; bases outside gene matches: 7. CDR3 size: 15 residues. Germline V lookup: CDR1 SGHRS, CDR2 YFSETQ. CDR3 region: CASSSKQGTTGELFF. In DNA form, the CDR3 reads TGCGCCAGCAGCTCGAAACAGGGGACGACCGGGGAGCTGTTTTTT.

The V and J genes are TRBV5-1 and TRBJ1-5; D gene ambiguous. Trimming removed 4 bases from V and 0 bases from J, with 11 bases in between. This CDR3 contains 15 residues. Per germline, CDR1 SGHRS and CDR2 YFSETQ. The CDR3 reads CASSPSGNSNQPQHF. CDR3 coding DNA: TGCGCCAGCAGCCCCAGCGGTAATAGCAATCAGCCCCAGCATTTT.

This clone has just one count. The V call is TRBV5-1, the J call TRBJ1-1; tentative D call: TRBD1 (5 bases). Trimming cost V 7 bases and J 3 bases, with 16 bases left between them. From germline, CDR1 is SGHRS and CDR2 YFSETQ. The CDR3 is made up of 14 amino acids. The chain's CDR3 is CASSLRGADTEAFF. In nucleotides, the CDR3 is TGCGCCAGCTCCTTGCGGGGCGCCGACACTGAAGCTTTCTTT. Filled out from reference TRBV5-1 and TRBJ1-1, the complete variable domain reads KAGVTQTPRYLIKTRGQQVTLSCSPISGHRSVSWYQQTPGQGLQFLFEYFSETQRNKGNFPGRFSGRQFSNSRSEMNVSTLELGDSALYLCASSLRGADTEAFFGQGTRLTVV.

This clone has a single count. J is TRBJ1-2 and V is TRBV2; 8 nucleotides agree with TRBD1. Looked up from germline, CDR1 is SNHLY and CDR2 is FYNNEI. The CDR3 contains 13 residues. The V gene end was trimmed by 5 bases and the J gene end by 7 bases; junction bases not matched to a gene: 6. The CDR3 is CASSTGTGSGYTF. Written as DNA, the CDR3 is TGTGCCAGCAGTACCGGGACAGGTAGTGGCTACACCTTC.

The rearrangement uses TRBV3-1 (or the pseudogene TRBV3-2) and TRBJ2-3; 10 positions agree with TRBD1. The CDR3 has 16 residues. Germline lookup yields CDR1 LGHDT and CDR2 YNNKEL (reference sequence). Trimming cost V 3 bases and J 3 bases; bases outside gene matches: 6. CDR3 sequence (DNA): TGTGCCAGCAGCCAGGGAGGGACAGGGGAAACAGATACGCAGTATTTT. This encodes CASSQGGTGETDTQYF.

The chain joins TRBV28 to TRBJ2-7, with D possibly being TRBD2 (6 bases). Trimming left V 6 bases short and J 3 bases short, with 18 bases between. The germline CDR1 and CDR2 sequences are MDHEN and SYDVKM. This CDR3 contains 15 residues. For the CDR3, the DNA is TGTGCCAGCAGCCCCCGGACTAAAGCAAGCTACGAGCAGTACTTC. Protein: CASSPRTKASYEQYF.

The chain joins TRBV2 to TRBJ1-3; no clear D gene. V was clipped by 6 bases and J by 0 bases, with 9 bases between them. Germline V gives CDR1 SNHLY, CDR2 FYNNEI. The CDR3 is 14 residues long. The DNA of the CDR3 is TGTGCCAGCAGAACAGTGAACTCTGGAAACACCATATATTTT. Its protein product is CASRTVNSGNTIYF.